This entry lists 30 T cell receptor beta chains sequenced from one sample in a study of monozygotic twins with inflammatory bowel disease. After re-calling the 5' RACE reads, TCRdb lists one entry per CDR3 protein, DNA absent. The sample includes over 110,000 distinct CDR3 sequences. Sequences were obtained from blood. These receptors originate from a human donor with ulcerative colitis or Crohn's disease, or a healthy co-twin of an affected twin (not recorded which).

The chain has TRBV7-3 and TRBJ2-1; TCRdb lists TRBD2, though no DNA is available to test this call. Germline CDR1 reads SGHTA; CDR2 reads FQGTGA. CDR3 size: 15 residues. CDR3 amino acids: CASSSIGTAESEQFF.

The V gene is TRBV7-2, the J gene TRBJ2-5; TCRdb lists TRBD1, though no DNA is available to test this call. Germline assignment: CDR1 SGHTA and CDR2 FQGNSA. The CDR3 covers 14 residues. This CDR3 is CASSLSGTGETQYF.

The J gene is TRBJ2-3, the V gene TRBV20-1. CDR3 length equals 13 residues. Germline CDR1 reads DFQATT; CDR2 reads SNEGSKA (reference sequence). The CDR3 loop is CSARGQGGDTQYF.

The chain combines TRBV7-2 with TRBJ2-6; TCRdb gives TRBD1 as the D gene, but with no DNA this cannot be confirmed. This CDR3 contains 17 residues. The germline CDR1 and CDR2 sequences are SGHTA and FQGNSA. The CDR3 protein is CASSPDRLSSGANVLTF. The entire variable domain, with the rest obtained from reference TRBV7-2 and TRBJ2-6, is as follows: GAGVSQSPSNKVTEKGKDVELRCDPISGHTALYWYRQSLGQGLEFLIYFQGNSAPDKSGLPSDRFSAERTGGSVSTLTIQRTQQEDSAVYLCASSPDRLSSGANVLTFGAGSRLTVL.

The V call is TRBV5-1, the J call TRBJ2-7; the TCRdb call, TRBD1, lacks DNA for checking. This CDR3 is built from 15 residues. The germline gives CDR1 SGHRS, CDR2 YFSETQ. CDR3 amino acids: CASSFSGTDSYEQYF.

The CDR3 sequence: CSARRGLQNTGELFF. This chain uses TRBV20-1 with TRBJ2-2; TCRdb gives TRBD2 as the D gene, but with no DNA this cannot be confirmed. CDR1 and CDR2 (germline): DFQATT, SNEGSKA (reference sequence). The length of the CDR3 is 15 residues.

This CDR3 reads CASSSYTLSYEQYF. The chain links TRBV11-2 to TRBJ2-7. Germline loops: CDR1 SGHAT, CDR2 FQNNGV. CDR3 length: 14 amino acids.

The CDR3 loop is CSALGGGGFHGYTF. V is TRBV20-1 and J is TRBJ1-2; the D gene TCRdb calls, TRBD1, cannot be checked with no DNA. Germline assignment: CDR1 DFQATT and CDR2 SNEGSKA (reference sequence). This CDR3 has 14 amino acids.

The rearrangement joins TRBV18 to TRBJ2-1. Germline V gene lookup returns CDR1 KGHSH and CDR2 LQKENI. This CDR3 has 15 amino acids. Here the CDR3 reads CASSQTKSSYNEQFF.

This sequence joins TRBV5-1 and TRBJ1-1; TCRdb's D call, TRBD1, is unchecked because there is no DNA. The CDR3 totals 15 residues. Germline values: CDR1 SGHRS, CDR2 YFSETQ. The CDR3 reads CASSQLDSRGTEAFF. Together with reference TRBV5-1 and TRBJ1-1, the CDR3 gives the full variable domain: KAGVTQTPRYLIKTRGQQVTLSCSPISGHRSVSWYQQTPGQGLQFLFEYFSETQRNKGNFPGRFSGRQFSNSRSEMNVSTLELGDSALYLCASSQLDSRGTEAFFGQGTRLTVV.

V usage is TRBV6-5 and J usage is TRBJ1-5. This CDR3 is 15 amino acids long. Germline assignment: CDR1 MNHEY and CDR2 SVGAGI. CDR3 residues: CASSYRVGSNQPQHF.

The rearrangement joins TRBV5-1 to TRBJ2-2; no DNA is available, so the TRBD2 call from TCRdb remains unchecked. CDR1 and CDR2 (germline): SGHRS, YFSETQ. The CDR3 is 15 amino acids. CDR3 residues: CASSSDREYTGELFF.

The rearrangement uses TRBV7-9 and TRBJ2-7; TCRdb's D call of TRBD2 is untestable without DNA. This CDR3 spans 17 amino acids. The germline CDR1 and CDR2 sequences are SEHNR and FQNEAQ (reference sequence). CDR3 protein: CASSFFGRGMSSYEQYF.

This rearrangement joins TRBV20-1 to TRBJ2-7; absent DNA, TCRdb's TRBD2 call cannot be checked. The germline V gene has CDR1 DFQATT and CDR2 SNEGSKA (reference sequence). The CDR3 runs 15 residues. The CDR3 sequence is CSARDSGGASYEQYF.

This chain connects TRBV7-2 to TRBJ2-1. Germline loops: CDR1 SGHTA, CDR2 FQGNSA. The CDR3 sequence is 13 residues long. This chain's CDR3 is CASSLARHGEQFF.

The CDR3 sequence: CASSGRTANTGELFF. V usage is TRBV5-1 and J usage is TRBJ2-2; TCRdb picks TRBD2, but there is no DNA to check that call. CDR3 length equals 15 residues. Looked up from germline, CDR1 is SGHRS and CDR2 is YFSETQ.

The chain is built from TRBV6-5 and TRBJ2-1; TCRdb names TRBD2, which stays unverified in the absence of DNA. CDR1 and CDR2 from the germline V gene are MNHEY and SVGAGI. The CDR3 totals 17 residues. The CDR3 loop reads CASSYFRASGPYNEQFF.

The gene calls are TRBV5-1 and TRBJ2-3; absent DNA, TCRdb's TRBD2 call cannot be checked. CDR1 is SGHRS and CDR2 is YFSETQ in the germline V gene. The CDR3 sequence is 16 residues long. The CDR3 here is CASSLLSAGGTDTQYF.

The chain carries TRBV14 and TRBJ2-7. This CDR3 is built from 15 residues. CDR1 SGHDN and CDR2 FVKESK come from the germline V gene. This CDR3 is CASSEIDPDLGEQYF.

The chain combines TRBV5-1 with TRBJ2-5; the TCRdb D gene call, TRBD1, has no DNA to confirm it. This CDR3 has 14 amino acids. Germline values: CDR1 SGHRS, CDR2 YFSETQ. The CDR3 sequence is CASTPDRAAGTQYF.

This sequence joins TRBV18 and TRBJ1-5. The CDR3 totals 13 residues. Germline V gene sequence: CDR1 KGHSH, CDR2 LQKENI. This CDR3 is CASSPQYDQPQHF.

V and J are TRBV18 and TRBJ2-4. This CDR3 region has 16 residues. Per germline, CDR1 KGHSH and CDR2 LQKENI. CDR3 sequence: CASSPPEGIAKNIQYF.

The CDR3 here is CASSQELSGVYNEQFF. The chain carries TRBV4-3 and TRBJ2-1; the D gene TCRdb calls, TRBD1, cannot be checked with no DNA. This CDR3 region has 16 residues. Germline CDR1 LGHNA, CDR2 YSLEER.

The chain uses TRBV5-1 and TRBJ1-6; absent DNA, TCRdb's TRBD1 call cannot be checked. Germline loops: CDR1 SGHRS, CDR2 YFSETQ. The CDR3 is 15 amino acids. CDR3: CASSFNGGTNSPLHF.

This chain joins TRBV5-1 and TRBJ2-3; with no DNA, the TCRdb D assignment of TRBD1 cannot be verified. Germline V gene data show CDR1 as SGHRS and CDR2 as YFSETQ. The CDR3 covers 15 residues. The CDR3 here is CASSSGPEGTDTQYF.

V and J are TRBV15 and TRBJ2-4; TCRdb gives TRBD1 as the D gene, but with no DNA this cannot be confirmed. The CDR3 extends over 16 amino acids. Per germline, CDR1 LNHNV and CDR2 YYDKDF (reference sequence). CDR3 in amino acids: CATSRDSARGQDIQYF.

The CDR3 sequence: CASSQVGGSIYNEQFF. The chain uses TRBV4-1 and TRBJ2-1; TCRdb outputs TRBD1, but without DNA this stays unchecked. This CDR3 is built from 16 residues. Germline values: CDR1 MGHRA, CDR2 YSYEKL.

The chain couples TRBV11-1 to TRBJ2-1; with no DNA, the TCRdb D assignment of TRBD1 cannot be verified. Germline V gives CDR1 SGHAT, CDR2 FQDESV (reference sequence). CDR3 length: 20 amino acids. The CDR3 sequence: CASSSPVRNPNLLSYNEQFF.

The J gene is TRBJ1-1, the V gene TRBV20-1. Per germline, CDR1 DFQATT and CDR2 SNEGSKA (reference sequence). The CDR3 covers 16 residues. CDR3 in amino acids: CSARVGSSAMNTEAFF.

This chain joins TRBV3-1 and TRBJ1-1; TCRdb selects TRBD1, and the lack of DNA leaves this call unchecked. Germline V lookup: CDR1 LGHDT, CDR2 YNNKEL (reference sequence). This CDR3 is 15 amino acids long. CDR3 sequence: CASSQARTGVTEAFF.